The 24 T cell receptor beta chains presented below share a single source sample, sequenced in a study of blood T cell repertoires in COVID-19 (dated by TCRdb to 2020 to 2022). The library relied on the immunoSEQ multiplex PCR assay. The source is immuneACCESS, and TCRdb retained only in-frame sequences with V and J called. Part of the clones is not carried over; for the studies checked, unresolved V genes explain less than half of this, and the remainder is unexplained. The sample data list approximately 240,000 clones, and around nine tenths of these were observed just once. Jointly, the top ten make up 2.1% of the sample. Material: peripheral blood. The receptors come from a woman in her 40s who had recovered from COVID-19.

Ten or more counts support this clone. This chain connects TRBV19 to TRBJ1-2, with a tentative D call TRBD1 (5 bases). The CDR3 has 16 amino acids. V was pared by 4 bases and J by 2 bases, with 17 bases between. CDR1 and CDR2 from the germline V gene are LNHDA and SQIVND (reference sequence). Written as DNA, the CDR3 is TGTGCCAGTAGTACGACAGTGAGGAGTGAGAACTATGGCTACACCTTC. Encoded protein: CASSTTVRSENYGYTF.

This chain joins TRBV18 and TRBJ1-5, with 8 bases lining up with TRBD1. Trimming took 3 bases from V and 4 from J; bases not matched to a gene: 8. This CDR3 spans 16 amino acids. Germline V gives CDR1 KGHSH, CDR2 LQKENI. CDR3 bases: TGTGCCAGCTCACCCAGAGCTCGGACAGGGAATCAGCCCCAGCATTTT. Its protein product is CASSPRARTGNQPQHF.

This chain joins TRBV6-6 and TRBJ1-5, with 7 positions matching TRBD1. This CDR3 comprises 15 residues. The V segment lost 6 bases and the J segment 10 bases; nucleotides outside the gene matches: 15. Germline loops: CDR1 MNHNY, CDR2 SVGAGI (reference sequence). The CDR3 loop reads CASRQGPRAGVPQHF. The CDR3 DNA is TGTGCCAGCAGACAGGGGCCGCGGGCAGGTGTTCCCCAGCATTTT.

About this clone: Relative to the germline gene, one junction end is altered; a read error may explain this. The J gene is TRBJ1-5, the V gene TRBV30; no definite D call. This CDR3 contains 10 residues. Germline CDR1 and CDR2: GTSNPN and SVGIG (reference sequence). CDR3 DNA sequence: TGTGCCTGGAGTGGCCCGACTTGGGATTTT. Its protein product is CAWSGPTWDF.

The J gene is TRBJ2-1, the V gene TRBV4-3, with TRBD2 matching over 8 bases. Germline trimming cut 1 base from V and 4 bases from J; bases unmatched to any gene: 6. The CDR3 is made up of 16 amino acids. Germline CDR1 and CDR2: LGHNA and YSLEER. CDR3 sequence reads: CASSQVAAGEYNEQFF. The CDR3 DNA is TGCGCCAGCAGCCAAGTCGCAGCGGGGGAATACAATGAGCAGTTCTTC.

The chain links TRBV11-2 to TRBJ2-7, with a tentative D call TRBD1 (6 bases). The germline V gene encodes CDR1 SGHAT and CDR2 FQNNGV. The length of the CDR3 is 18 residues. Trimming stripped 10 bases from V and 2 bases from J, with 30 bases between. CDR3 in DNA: TGTGCCACCCTCCTGGGGCAGGGGTACGGCCCGGGTCCCTACGAGCAGTACTTC. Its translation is CATLLGQGYGPGPYEQYF.

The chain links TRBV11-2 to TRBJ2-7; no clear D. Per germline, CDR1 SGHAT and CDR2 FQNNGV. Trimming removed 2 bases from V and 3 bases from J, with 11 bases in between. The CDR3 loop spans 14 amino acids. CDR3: CASSLSQDLYEQYF. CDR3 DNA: TGTGCCAGCAGCTTAAGTCAGGATCTCTACGAGCAGTACTTC.

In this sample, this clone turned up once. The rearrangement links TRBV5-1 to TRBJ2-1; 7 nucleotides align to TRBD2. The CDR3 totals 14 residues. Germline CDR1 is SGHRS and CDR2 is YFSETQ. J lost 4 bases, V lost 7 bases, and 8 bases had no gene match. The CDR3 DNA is TGCGCCAGCGGCGGGAGTACCCGATACAATGAGCAGTTCTTC. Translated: CASGGSTRYNEQFF.

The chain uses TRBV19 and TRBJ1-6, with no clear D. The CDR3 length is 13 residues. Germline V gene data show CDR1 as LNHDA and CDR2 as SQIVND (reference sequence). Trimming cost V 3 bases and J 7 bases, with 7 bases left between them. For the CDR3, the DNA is TGTGCCAGTAGTATCAAGACAAATTCACCCCTCCACTTT. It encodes CASSIKTNSPLHF.

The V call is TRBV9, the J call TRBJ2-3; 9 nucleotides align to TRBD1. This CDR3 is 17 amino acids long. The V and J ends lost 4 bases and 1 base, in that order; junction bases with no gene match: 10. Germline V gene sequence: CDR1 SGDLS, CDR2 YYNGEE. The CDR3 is CASSSRWGQGGTDTQYF. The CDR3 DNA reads TGTGCCAGCAGCTCACGCTGGGGACAGGGTGGCACAGATACGCAGTATTTT.

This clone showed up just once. CDR3 sequence reads: CASSFRGTGSYNEQFF. As DNA, the CDR3 is TGTGCCAGCAGCTTTCGCGGGACTGGATCCTACAATGAGCAGTTCTTC. This sequence joins TRBV7-3 and TRBJ2-1; TRBD2 might be the D (6 bases). This CDR3 has 16 residues. From germline, CDR1 is SGHTA and CDR2 FQGTGA. V shed 3 bases and J shed 1 base, with 13 bases lying between them.

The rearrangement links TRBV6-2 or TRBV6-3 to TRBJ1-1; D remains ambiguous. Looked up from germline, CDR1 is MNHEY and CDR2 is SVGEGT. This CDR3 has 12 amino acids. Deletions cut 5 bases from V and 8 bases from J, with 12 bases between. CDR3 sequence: CASSEGVFEAFF. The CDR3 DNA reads TGTGCCAGCAGTGAGGGCGTCTTCGAAGCTTTCTTT.

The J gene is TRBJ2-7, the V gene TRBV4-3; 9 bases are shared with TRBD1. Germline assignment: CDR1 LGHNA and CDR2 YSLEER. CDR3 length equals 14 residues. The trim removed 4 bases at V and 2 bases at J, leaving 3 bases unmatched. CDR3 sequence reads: CASSLDRGTYEQYF. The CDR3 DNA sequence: TGCGCCAGCAGCCTGGACAGGGGAACCTACGAGCAGTACTTC.

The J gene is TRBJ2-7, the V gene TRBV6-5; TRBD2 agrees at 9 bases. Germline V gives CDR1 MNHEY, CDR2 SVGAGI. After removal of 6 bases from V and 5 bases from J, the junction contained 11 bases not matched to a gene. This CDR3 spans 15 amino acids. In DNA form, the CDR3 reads TGTGCCAGCAGCCCCGTGGCGGGAGGGTCCCACGAGCAGTACTTC. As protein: CASSPVAGGSHEQYF.

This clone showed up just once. The CDR3 region has the DNA TGCAGTGCTAGTATTCTAGGGCCCTCGGGAGGAAACACCATATATTTT. It is translated as CSASILGPSGGNTIYF. The chain recombines TRBV20-1 with TRBJ1-3; D gene ambiguous. Trimming removed 3 bases from V and 4 bases from J, with 19 bases in between. CDR1 is DFQATT, CDR2 SNEGSKA, per germline (reference sequence). The CDR3 spans 16 residues.

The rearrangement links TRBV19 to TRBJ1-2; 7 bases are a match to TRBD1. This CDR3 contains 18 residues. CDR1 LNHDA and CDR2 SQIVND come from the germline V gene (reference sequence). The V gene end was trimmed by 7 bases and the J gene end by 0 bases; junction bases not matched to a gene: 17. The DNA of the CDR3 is TGTGCCAGTAACTCTCATTACCTGACAGGGCGAGCTAACTATGGCTACACCTTC. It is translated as CASNSHYLTGRANYGYTF.

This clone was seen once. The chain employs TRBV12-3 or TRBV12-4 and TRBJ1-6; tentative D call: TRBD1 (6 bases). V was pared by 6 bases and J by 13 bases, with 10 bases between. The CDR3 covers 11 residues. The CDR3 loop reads CASSRGGPLHF. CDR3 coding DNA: TGTGCCAGCAGCCGAGGGGGTCCCCTCCACTTT.

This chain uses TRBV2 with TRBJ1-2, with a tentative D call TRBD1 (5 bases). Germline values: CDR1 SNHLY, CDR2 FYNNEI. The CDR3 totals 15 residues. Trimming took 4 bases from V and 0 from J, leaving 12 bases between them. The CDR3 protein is CASSAQGTANYGYTF. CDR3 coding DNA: TGTGCCAGCAGTGCCCAGGGTACCGCTAACTATGGCTACACCTTC.

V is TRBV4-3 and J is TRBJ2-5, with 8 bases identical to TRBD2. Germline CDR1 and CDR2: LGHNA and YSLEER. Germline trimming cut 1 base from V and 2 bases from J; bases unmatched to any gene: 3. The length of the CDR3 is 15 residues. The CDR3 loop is CASSQGRGDQETQYF. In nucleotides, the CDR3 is TGCGCCAGCAGCCAAGGGCGGGGGGATCAAGAGACCCAGTACTTC.

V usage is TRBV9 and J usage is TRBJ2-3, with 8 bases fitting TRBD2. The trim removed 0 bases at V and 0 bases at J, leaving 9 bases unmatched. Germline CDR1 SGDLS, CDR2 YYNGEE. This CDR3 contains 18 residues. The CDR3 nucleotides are TGTGCCAGCAGCGTAGAAGTCCGGGCTAGCGGGAGCACAGATACGCAGTATTTT. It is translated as CASSVEVRASGSTDTQYF.

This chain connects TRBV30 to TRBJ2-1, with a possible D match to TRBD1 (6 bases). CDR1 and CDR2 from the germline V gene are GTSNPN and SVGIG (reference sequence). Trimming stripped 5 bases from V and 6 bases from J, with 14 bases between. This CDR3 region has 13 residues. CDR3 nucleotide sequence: TGTGCCTGGTGTCCAGGGGCGGCCAATGAGCAGTTCTTC. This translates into CAWCPGAANEQFF.

The CDR3 reads CASRMPGQGRGDTQYF. In DNA, the CDR3 is TGTGCCAGCAGAATGCCGGGACAGGGCCGGGGAGATACGCAGTATTTT. The V call is TRBV7-3, the J call TRBJ2-3; 9 bases fit TRBD1. The junction had 12 bases not matched to a gene; V was cut back by 6 bases and J by 5 bases. Germline CDR1 SGHTA, CDR2 FQGTGA. The CDR3 is 16 amino acids.

DNA for the CDR3: TGTGCCAGCGTACCAGGAGGGGGCTTCCCTAACTATGGCTACACCTTC. It encodes CASVPGGGFPNYGYTF. The chain links TRBV11-2 to TRBJ1-2; TRBD1 matches at 7 bases. V lost 8 bases to trimming and J lost 0 bases; unmatched junction nucleotides: 12. Germline values: CDR1 SGHAT, CDR2 FQNNGV. CDR3 size: 16 residues.

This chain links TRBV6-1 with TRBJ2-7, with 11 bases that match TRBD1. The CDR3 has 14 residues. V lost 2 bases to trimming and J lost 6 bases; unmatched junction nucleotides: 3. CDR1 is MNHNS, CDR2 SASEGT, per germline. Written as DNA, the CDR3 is TGTGCCAGCAGTGAATCCGGGACAGGGGGCGAGCAGTACTTC. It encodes CASSESGTGGEQYF.